One T cell receptor beta chain is described in this entry. Its cognate antigen has yet to be identified. Qualities for individual bases were not recorded, and no much larger clone is one base off. The receptor library was made with the immunoSEQ multiplex PCR assay. TCRdb obtained this table from immuneACCESS and retained in-frame rearrangements with V and J assigned. These tables miss some clones; where compared with another copy, unresolved V genes account for less than half of the shortfall, and the remainder is unexplained. Present in this sample are approximately 110,000 clones, 80% to 95% of which were seen just once. The ten top clones hold 1.5% to 1.9% of the sample. Unmatched junction bases come to 3, with V trimmed by 4 bases and J by 5 bases. Reading from cysteine to phenylalanine, the CDR3 counts 15 amino acids. Only the CDR3 part of the read is kept: 45 bases, read in frame from the first base. CDR1 and CDR2, per the germline V gene, are KGHSH and LQKENI.

This entry comes from a study of T cell changes during pregnancy in multiple sclerosis (dated by TCRdb to about 2019). Some background on the complete study: Changes in the T cell repertoire over the course of pregnancy were examined in this study in women with multiple sclerosis.

The input for sequencing was peripheral blood, taken in the third trimester of pregnancy. The rearrangement combines TRBV18 with TRBJ2-1, with 12 middle bases fitting TRBD1. This clonotype was sampled from a female donor with multiple sclerosis, enrolled in a pregnancy study. For the CDR3, the sequence is CASSRDRGRDNEQFF. The DNA reads TGTGCCAGCTCACGGGACAGGGGGCGCGACAATGAGCAGTTCTTC.